Below, 30 T cell receptor beta chains from the same sample are listed, as sequenced in a study of T cell repertoires in cytomegalovirus infection (dated by TCRdb to 2018 to 2020). Sequencing used an Illumina HiSeq 1500. TCRdb took the public reads, trimmed them with fastp at Q25, ran MiXCR for clone calling and kept in-frame beta chains. Each entry is one CDR3 protein sequence, shown with its most common DNA and genes. The sample table lists some 300,000 distinct CDR3 sequences, roughly 15% of them with a count of one. The leading ten clones occupy around 9% of the sample. Sequenced material: PBMCs. These receptors were taken from a human donor in good health (CMV status not recorded). Some clones in this sample may be carry-over from other donors' samples.

CDR3 nucleotide sequence: TGTGCCAGCAGCTTACCTAGCGGGAGGGCTGAGCAGTTCTTC. Translation gives CASSLPSGRAEQFF. The chain carries TRBV7-6 and TRBJ2-1; 12 nucleotides agree with TRBD2. The length of the CDR3 is 14 residues. J gave up 9 bases and V 2 bases, and 2 bases lay outside the gene matches. Germline V CDR1 and CDR2: SGHVS, FNYEAQ.

V and J are TRBV4-1 and TRBJ1-2; D might be TRBD1 (6 bases). The germline V gene has CDR1 MGHRA and CDR2 YSYEKL. The length of the CDR3 is 14 residues. Trimming cost V 6 bases and J 0 bases, with 11 bases left between them. CDR3 DNA sequence: TGCGCCAGCAGTCCAGGGGAAACTAACTATGGCTACACCTTC. As protein: CASSPGETNYGYTF.

The chain combines TRBV20-1 with TRBJ2-5; D uncertain. V lost 4 bases, J lost 2 bases, and 8 bases lay in between. The CDR3 extends over 12 amino acids. Germline CDR1 reads DFQATT; CDR2 reads SNEGSKA (reference sequence). CDR3 in amino acids: CSATPWQETQYF. Written as DNA, the CDR3 is TGCAGTGCTACACCTTGGCAAGAGACCCAGTACTTC.

This clonotype turned up a few times. The chain recombines TRBV20-1 with TRBJ2-1; TRBD1 aligns across 7 bases. The CDR3 contains 14 residues. V trimming: 4 bases; J trimming: 1 base; junction bases outside the gene matches: 4. The germline CDR1 and CDR2 sequences are DFQATT and SNEGSKA (reference sequence). As DNA, the CDR3 is TGCAGTGCTACCCGACAGGGTTCCTACAATGAGCAGTTCTTC. This translates into CSATRQGSYNEQFF.

This chain links TRBV2 with TRBJ2-7; tentatively, D is TRBD1 (5 bases). From germline, CDR1 is SNHLY and CDR2 FYNNEI. The CDR3 totals 15 residues. With 7 bases removed from V and 1 base from J, the gap between germline ends came to 17 bases. The CDR3 sequence: CASTGRAAGSYEQYF. The CDR3 DNA follows: TGTGCCAGCACAGGCAGGGCTGCTGGGTCCTACGAGCAGTACTTC. The full variable domain, completed using reference TRBV2 and TRBJ2-7, is EPEVTQTPSHQVTQMGQEVILRCVPISNHLYFYWYRQILGQKVEFLVSFYNNEISEKSEIFDDQFSVERPDGSNFTLKIRSTKLEDSAMYFCASTGRAAGSYEQYFGPGTRLTVT.

There are many counts of this clonotype. V and J are TRBV7-2 and TRBJ1-6; D gene ambiguous. This CDR3 has 14 residues. Germline CDR1 is SGHTA and CDR2 is FQGNSA. V lost 2 bases and J lost 7, with 9 bases in between. CDR3 bases: TGTGCCAGCAGCTTATTACGCGGCAATTCACCCCTCCACTTT. Its protein product is CASSLLRGNSPLHF.

The chain carries TRBV5-1 and TRBJ2-5, with 10 positions matching TRBD2. With V trimmed by 7 bases and J by 1 base, 10 bases remained unmatched. Germline V gene lookup returns CDR1 SGHRS and CDR2 YFSETQ. This CDR3 has 16 amino acids. DNA of the CDR3: TGCGCCAGCGGCCAATCACTAGCGGGGCTCCAAGAGACCCAGTACTTC. Translated: CASGQSLAGLQETQYF. Complete variable domain (other parts from reference TRBV5-1 and TRBJ2-5): KAGVTQTPRYLIKTRGQQVTLSCSPISGHRSVSWYQQTPGQGLQFLFEYFSETQRNKGNFPGRFSGRQFSNSRSEMNVSTLELGDSALYLCASGQSLAGLQETQYFGPGTRLLVL.

In this sample, this clonotype turned up many times. This sequence joins TRBV7-2 and TRBJ2-5, with TRBD2 matching 8 bases. With V trimmed by 5 bases and J by 5 bases, 7 bases remained unmatched. This CDR3 has 14 amino acids. CDR1 is SGHTA and CDR2 is FQGNSA in the germline V gene. In nucleotides, the CDR3 is TGTGCCAGCAGCCCGGGACTAGGGGGGGAGACCCAGTACTTC. It encodes CASSPGLGGETQYF.

This clonotype was found a few times. The chain uses TRBV29-1 and TRBJ2-5; 9 bases agree with TRBD2. The trim removed 6 bases at V and 4 bases at J, leaving 3 bases unmatched. The germline CDR1 and CDR2 sequences are SQVTM and ANQGSEA. The CDR3 covers 12 residues. The CDR3 DNA sequence: TGCAGCGTGGAACTAGCGGGAGAGACCCAGTACTTC. Amino acids: CSVELAGETQYF.

In this sample, this clonotype turned up a few times. V is TRBV7-8 and J is TRBJ1-2; D may be TRBD1 (6 bases). V was cut by 5 bases and J by 5 bases, with 18 bases left in between. This CDR3 comprises 15 residues. Germline V gene lookup returns CDR1 SGHVS and CDR2 FQNEAQ. The CDR3 sequence: CASSSEGGLGYGYTF. As DNA, the CDR3 is TGTGCCAGCAGCAGCGAGGGGGGTCTCGGATATGGCTACACCTTC.

With regard to this clonotype: Sequence at one end of the junction differs from germline and may be a read error. The chain recombines TRBV6-2 or TRBV6-3 with TRBJ1-2; D is possibly TRBD1 (5 bases). Germline V gives CDR1 MNHEY, CDR2 SVGEGT. The CDR3 runs to 15 residues. The CDR3 nucleotides read TGTTCCAGCAGTTTGACAGTGGGACCTAACTATGGCTACACCTTC. It codes for CSSSLTVGPNYGYTF.

This clonotype turned up a few times. V and J are TRBV5-1 and TRBJ2-1; no clear D. CDR1 and CDR2 (germline): SGHRS, YFSETQ. This CDR3 contains 15 residues. V was clipped by 3 bases and J by 4 bases, with 14 bases between them. DNA of the CDR3: TGCGCCAGCAGCTCGGACGGTGCCCAGTACAATGAGCAGTTCTTC. Translated, it gives CASSSDGAQYNEQFF.

This clonotype was counted ten times or more. This rearrangement joins TRBV7-8 to TRBJ2-7; 7 nucleotides line up with TRBD1. The CDR3 runs 13 residues. Looked up from germline, CDR1 is SGHVS and CDR2 is FQNEAQ. The V and J ends lost 4 bases and 2 bases, in that order; junction bases with no gene match: 2. The CDR3 coding sequence is TGTGCCAGCAGCTGGGACAGCCCCTACGAGCAGTACTTC. It is translated as CASSWDSPYEQYF.

This clonotype occurred many times. The J gene is TRBJ1-1, the V gene TRBV7-8; D not certain. CDR1 is SGHVS, CDR2 FQNEAQ, per germline. This CDR3 has 14 residues. The germline V and J ends were trimmed by 5 bases and 1 base, with 11 bases remaining between them. CDR3 in amino acids: CASSDNIGNTEAFF. The DNA of the CDR3 is TGTGCCAGCAGCGATAATATAGGGAACACTGAAGCTTTCTTT.

This clonotype was seen a few times. The chain carries TRBV11-2 and TRBJ1-2; the D gene is possibly TRBD1 (5 bases). V was cut by 0 bases and J by 6 bases, with 11 bases left in between. Germline V gene lookup returns CDR1 SGHAT and CDR2 FQNNGV. This CDR3 is built from 14 residues. CDR3 sequence: CASSLDIGGNGYTF. DNA of the CDR3: TGTGCCAGCAGCTTAGATATTGGGGGGAATGGCTACACCTTC.

The gene calls are TRBV7-9 and TRBJ2-5; D unresolved. V lost 4 bases, J lost 0 bases, and 15 bases lay in between. The CDR3 contains 16 residues. CDR1 is SEHNR, CDR2 FQNEAQ, per germline (reference sequence). The CDR3: CASSSWRAGNQETQYF. In DNA form, the CDR3 reads TGTGCCAGCAGCTCCTGGAGAGCAGGAAACCAAGAGACCCAGTACTTC.

A few counts support this clonotype. The chain carries TRBV10-3 and TRBJ2-7; TRBD2 agrees at 12 bases. This CDR3 region has 15 residues. The V and J ends lost 5 bases and 0 bases, in that order; junction bases with no gene match: 2. Germline V lookup: CDR1 ENHRY, CDR2 SYGVKD. In DNA, the CDR3 is TGTGCCATCAGTCGGACTAGCGGGACCTCCTACGAGCAGTACTTC. Encoded protein: CAISRTSGTSYEQYF.

V is TRBV20-1 and J is TRBJ2-1; D is possibly TRBD1 (6 bases). Trimming removed 6 bases at V and 6 bases at J, with 12 bases between. Germline V gives CDR1 DFQATT, CDR2 SNEGSKA (reference sequence). The CDR3 covers 12 residues. The CDR3 loop reads CSARGQINEQFF. The CDR3 DNA sequence: TGCAGTGCCCGTGGACAGATCAATGAGCAGTTCTTC.

In nucleotides, the CDR3 is TGTGCCAGCCGTACCGGGACAGGTTCCTACGAGCAGTACTTC. Translating it yields CASRTGTGSYEQYF. This rearrangement joins TRBV28 to TRBJ2-7; TRBD1 matches 8 bases. Trimming took 8 bases from V and 1 from J; bases not matched to a gene: 7. Germline CDR1 reads MDHEN; CDR2 reads SYDVKM. The CDR3 runs to 14 residues.

This clonotype occurred many times. The chain couples TRBV20-1 to TRBJ2-6; D not certain. The germline V gene has CDR1 DFQATT and CDR2 SNEGSKA (reference sequence). Trimming removed 3 bases from V and 0 bases from J, with 9 bases in between. The CDR3 has 15 amino acids. CDR3 amino acids: CSARTINSGANVLTF. CDR3 nucleotides: TGCAGTGCTAGGACGATTAACTCTGGGGCCAACGTCCTGACTTTC.

This rearrangement joins TRBV20-1 to TRBJ2-5; 7 bases are shared with TRBD1. CDR1 is DFQATT, CDR2 SNEGSKA, per germline (reference sequence). The CDR3 has 18 amino acids. J was trimmed by 5 bases and V by 1 base; bases with no gene match: 19. This CDR3 is CSARGGTEHAVPGETQYF. CDR3 in DNA: TGCAGTGCTAGAGGTGGGACAGAGCACGCCGTGCCGGGGGAGACCCAGTACTTC.

This clonotype was seen many times. The rearrangement uses TRBV5-1 and TRBJ1-1; unclear D gene. Trimming took off 3 bases at V and 1 base at J, with 16 bases between the two ends. The CDR3 contains 16 residues. The V gene's germline CDR1 is SGHRS and CDR2 YFSETQ. The CDR3 here is CASSSEGGRRNTEAFF. The CDR3 DNA follows: TGCGCCAGCAGCTCGGAGGGTGGCAGACGGAACACTGAAGCTTTCTTT.

The chain joins TRBV20-1 to TRBJ1-3; TRBD1 agrees at 8 bases. The germline gives CDR1 DFQATT, CDR2 SNEGSKA (reference sequence). The CDR3 runs 15 residues. V dropped 4 bases and J dropped 2; count of bases not matched to a gene: 7. CDR3 in amino acids: CSATTGDSPGNTIYF. CDR3 nucleotide sequence: TGCAGTGCTACGACAGGGGATAGCCCTGGAAACACCATATATTTT.

This rearrangement joins TRBV24-1 to TRBJ2-1, with 8 bases fitting TRBD2. V shed 4 bases, J shed 4 bases, and the junction held 8 bases outside the gene matches. CDR3 length: 16 amino acids. Looked up from germline, CDR1 is KGHDR and CDR2 is SFDVKD. This CDR3 is CATSEFSGKSYNEQFF. The CDR3 nucleotides are TGTGCCACCAGTGAGTTTAGCGGGAAGTCTTACAATGAGCAGTTCTTC.

This clonotype was seen ten or more times. CDR3 residues: CASSPQMNTEAFF. In DNA, the CDR3 is TGTGCCAGCAGCCCCCAAATGAACACTGAAGCTTTCTTT. The rearrangement joins TRBV12-3 or TRBV12-4 to TRBJ1-1; D call uncertain. The CDR3 extends over 13 amino acids. V was cut by 6 bases and J by 0 bases, with 8 bases left in between.

The chain recombines TRBV7-2 with TRBJ2-3; the match to TRBD2 covers 13 bases. This CDR3 region has 16 residues. The J segment lost 14 bases and the V segment lost 6 bases, leaving 17 bases of the junction unmatched. Germline V CDR1 and CDR2: SGHTA, FQGNSA. CDR3 sequence: CASSFDNHITSGGGYF. The DNA for the CDR3 is TGTGCCAGCAGTTTTGACAACCATATAACTAGCGGGGGGGGGTATTTT.

This clonotype has a handful of counts. This chain uses TRBV4-1 with TRBJ2-1; D remains unclear. V lost 7 bases, J lost 5 bases, and 21 bases lay in between. Germline V lookup: CDR1 MGHRA, CDR2 YSYEKL. The CDR3 is 16 amino acids. The CDR3 coding sequence is TGCGCCAGCACCCGGATAACCCCCCGTATAGACAATGAGCAGTTCTTC. Residues: CASTRITPRIDNEQFF.

A remark on this clonotype: This clone may be a read error of a much larger clone one base away. The DNA for the CDR3 is TGTGCCAGCAGTTACAACACTCTCTCATCTGGAGCTTTCTTT. Residues: CASSYNTLSSGAFF. This chain uses TRBV6-6 with TRBJ1-1, with no clear D. V dropped 2 bases and J dropped 10 bases, with 17 bases sitting between them. CDR3 size: 14 residues. The germline V gene has CDR1 MNHNY and CDR2 SVGAGI (reference sequence).

This clonotype came up a few times. The chain links TRBV7-3 to TRBJ2-3; 13 positions match TRBD2. The CDR3 runs 16 residues. The trim removed 5 bases at V and 5 bases at J, leaving 7 bases unmatched. From germline, CDR1 is SGHTA and CDR2 FQGTGA. CDR3 in DNA: TGTGCCAGCAGCCGCGGACTAGCGGGGGCGGGAGATACGCAGTATTTT. Its translation: CASSRGLAGAGDTQYF.

The sample holds many counts of this clonotype. For the CDR3, the DNA is TGTGCCAGCAGTGAGCGGGGGGACTACAATGAGCAGTTCTTC. Encoded protein: CASSERGDYNEQFF. The genes are TRBV6-4 and TRBJ2-1; 8 bases are shared with TRBD2. In germline, CDR1 is MRHNA, CDR2 SNTAGT. CDR3 length equals 14 residues. V trimming: 3 bases; J trimming: 3 bases; junction bases outside the gene matches: 1.